This T cell receptor beta chain was sequenced in a study of T cells after yellow fever vaccination. Study details: When fractions had low cell numbers, they were prepared with SMART-Seq v4 Ultra Low Input.

This clonotype was seen more than once but under ten times. Its target is unknown. Making TCR cDNA involved 5'RACE template switching, which added UMIs and a universal primer site. MiXCR, applied by TCRdb to the 5' RACE reads, yields one record per CDR3 protein. This sample yields roughly 250,000 distinct CDR3 sequences, of which about an eighth are seen a single time; about 0.51% belongs to the top ten. General study results and limits: A small proportion of clonotypes was detected in both the CD4 and CD8 compartments. The study re-detected most primary-vaccination clones after the booster (approximately 96% CD4, almost 90% CD8).

The germline CDR1 and CDR2 sequences are KGHSH and LQKENI. The CDR3 loop spans 14 amino acids. The ends were cut back, 10 bases at V and 1 base at J, with 11 bases in the middle. The material sequenced was CD4+ T cells sorted from PBMCs, taken 45 days after the yellow fever booster vaccination. The chain joins TRBV18 to TRBJ2-6, with D perhaps TRBD1 or TRBD2 (5 bases each). The receptor comes from a man aged 25 to 40 who received the YFV17D yellow fever vaccine. The CDR3 coding sequence is TGTGCCACCTCGAGGGGTTCTGGGGCCAACGTCCTGACTTTC. This encodes CATSRGSGANVLTF.